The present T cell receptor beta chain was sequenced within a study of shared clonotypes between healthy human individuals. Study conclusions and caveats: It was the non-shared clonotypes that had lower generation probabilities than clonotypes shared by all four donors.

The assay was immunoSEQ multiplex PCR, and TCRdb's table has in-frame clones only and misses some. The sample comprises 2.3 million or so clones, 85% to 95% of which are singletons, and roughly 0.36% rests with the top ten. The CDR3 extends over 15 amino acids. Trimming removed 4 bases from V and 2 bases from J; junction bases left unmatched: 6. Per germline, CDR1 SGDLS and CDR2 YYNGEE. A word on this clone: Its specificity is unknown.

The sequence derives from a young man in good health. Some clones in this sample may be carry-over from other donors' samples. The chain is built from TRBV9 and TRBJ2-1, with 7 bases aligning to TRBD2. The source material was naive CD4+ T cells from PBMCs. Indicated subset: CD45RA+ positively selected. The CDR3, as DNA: TGTGCCAGCAGCTCAGAAGCGGGACCCTACAATGAGCAGTTCTTC. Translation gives CASSSEAGPYNEQFF.